Detailed here is one TCR beta chain. The antigen this receptor binds is unknown. Qualities for individual bases were not recorded, and no much larger clone is one base off. This sample is part of a study of blood T cell repertoires in COVID-19 (TCRdb year 2020). About the full investigation: Collaborator samples came from the United States, Italy and Spain and covered acute and convalescent phases of COVID-19. The repertoires were released in a freely available public database intended as a resource for research on the immune response to SARS-CoV-2. Nearly every sample came with metadata listing a de-identified subject ID, COVID-19 status, age in years and sex. The samples were drawn from two sources: the first 160 participants of the ongoing ImmuneRACE study, and 1,000 to 1,500 subjects contributed by 6 global collaborators. Deeply sampled blood TCRbeta repertoires from subjects exposed to, actively infected with, or recovered from COVID-19 were included in the dataset. The prospective study material was composed of cDNA or gDNA derived from T cells, B-cell-depleted T cells, or PBMCs. Where available, HLA class I and class II types were obtained from metadata supplied by the sample provider rather than from assay-based typing. The full study reports these points: Clinical and demographic metadata were provided uncurated, with the amount varying by source and participant.

Collaborating institutions collected whole blood in K2EDTA tubes following their own protocols. For TCRbeta analysis, collaborator samples were shipped as frozen whole blood, as isolated PBMCs, or as DNA extracted from either sample type. The CDR3 runs 15 residues from the cysteine to the phenylalanine. Of all the DNA, just the CDR3 is kept, 45 bases in frame from base 1. In the germline V gene, CDR1 corresponds to SGHTA and CDR2 to FQGNSA. V loses 5 bases of germline sequence and J loses 0 bases, and the interval between the two ends is 13 bases. TCRbeta CDR3 regions were amplified from genomic DNA by means of the immunoSEQ Assay, a bias-controlled multiplex PCR. From the authors' description of their analysis: Nucleated cell counts per sample were estimated from amplification of reference gene primers within the assay. To quantify the absolute abundance of each unique TCRbeta CDR3 rearrangement, sequence reads were collapsed and filtered. For each sample, productive Simpson clonality was calculated as the square root of Simpson's diversity index across productive rearrangements. The table comes from immuneACCESS by way of TCRdb, which keeps in-frame sequences with V and J called. Part of the clones is missing from these tables; in studies checked, under half for an unresolved V gene and the rest for unknown reasons. From that table come the V and J calls and clone size; the DNA was used to work out D and trimming. The sample has tens of thousands of clones on record, approximately 88% of them singletons. The ten biggest clones cover about 3.4% of the sample.

Recombination linked TRBV7-2 to TRBJ1-1; the D gene is perhaps TRBD1, on 5 matching bases. This TCR was recovered from a human donor in a cohort sampled during active COVID-19. Sequencing used peripheral blood. The CDR3 sequence is CASSPPTVMNTEAFF. In nucleotide form, the sequence is TGTGCCAGCAGCCCACCGACAGTAATGAACACTGAAGCTTTCTTT.